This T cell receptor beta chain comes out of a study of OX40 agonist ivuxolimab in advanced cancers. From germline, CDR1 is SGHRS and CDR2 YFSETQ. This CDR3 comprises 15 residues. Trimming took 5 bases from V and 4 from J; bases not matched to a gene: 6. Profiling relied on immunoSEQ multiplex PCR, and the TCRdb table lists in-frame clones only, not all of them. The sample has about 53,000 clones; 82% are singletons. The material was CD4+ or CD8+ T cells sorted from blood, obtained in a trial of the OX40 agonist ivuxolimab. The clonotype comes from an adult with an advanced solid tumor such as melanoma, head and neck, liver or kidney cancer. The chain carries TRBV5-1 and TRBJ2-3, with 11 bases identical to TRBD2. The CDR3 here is CASRAGLAEADTQYF. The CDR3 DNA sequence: TGCGCCAGCAGGGCGGGACTAGCGGAGGCAGATACGCAGTATTTT.